These 7 T cell receptor beta chains were all obtained from the same sample, sequenced in a study of blood T cell repertoires in COVID-19. The repertoire was sequenced with immunoSEQ multiplex PCR; TCRdb's copy has only in-frame clones and lacks some. The data show a few hundred thousand clones, around 89% seen once. The sample comprised peripheral blood. The receptors stem from a woman in her fifties or sixties with acute or convalescent COVID-19.

The chain carries TRBV6-5 and TRBJ2-7; 9 bases are a match to TRBD1. CDR3 length: 13 amino acids. Germline V gene data show CDR1 as MNHEY and CDR2 as SVGAGI. J gave up 4 bases and V 6 bases, and 4 bases lay outside the gene matches. The CDR3: CASSQGQGYEQYF. The DNA of the CDR3 is TGTGCCAGCAGCCAGGGACAGGGTTACGAGCAGTACTTC.

The chain has TRBV21-1 and TRBJ2-1; the listed D gene, TRBD2, was not tested against the DNA. TRBV21-1 counts as a pseudogene. The CDR3 is 17 residues long. CDR3 nucleotide sequence: TGTGCCAGCAGCAAAGAAGGTGGAGCGGGTGGCCTCAATGAGCAGTTCTTC. Residues: CASSKEGGAGGLNEQFF.

This chain joins TRBV28 and TRBJ1-2; 9 bases match TRBD1. This CDR3 has 12 residues. Germline values: CDR1 MDHEN, CDR2 SYDVKM. V shed 5 bases and J 6 bases; nucleotides not matched to a gene: 1. CDR3 loop: CASSGDRDGYTF. The DNA of the CDR3 is TGTGCCAGCAGTGGGGACAGGGATGGCTACACCTTC.

The chain joins TRBV9 to TRBJ1-4; D is perhaps TRBD1 (5 bases). Deletions cut 0 bases from V and 8 bases from J, with 14 bases between. Germline CDR1 SGDLS, CDR2 YYNGEE. The CDR3 length is 15 residues. The CDR3 sequence is CASSVGGSGWEKLFF. The CDR3 DNA reads as TGTGCCAGCAGCGTAGGAGGATCAGGGTGGGAAAAACTGTTTTTT.

This clone has only a few counts. The chain recombines TRBV7-9 with TRBJ2-5, with 7 bases fitting TRBD2. The J segment lost 3 bases and the V segment lost 4 bases, leaving 5 bases of the junction unmatched. This CDR3 has 14 residues. The germline V gene encodes CDR1 SEHNR and CDR2 FQNEAQ (reference sequence). CDR3 residues: CASSSWGREETQYF. The DNA of the CDR3 is TGTGCCAGCAGCTCATGGGGGAGGGAAGAGACCCAGTACTTC.

This chain uses TRBV5-1 with TRBJ1-1, with TRBD1 as a possible D gene (6 bases). V was trimmed by 3 bases and J by 6 bases, leaving 15 bases between them. The CDR3 length is 14 residues. Germline V CDR1 and CDR2: SGHRS, YFSETQ. The CDR3, as DNA: TGCGCCAGCAGCTCGGAAACAGGGATCGCTGAAGCTTTCTTT. This gives the protein CASSSETGIAEAFF. Complete variable domain (other parts from reference TRBV5-1 and TRBJ1-1): KAGVTQTPRYLIKTRGQQVTLSCSPISGHRSVSWYQQTPGQGLQFLFEYFSETQRNKGNFPGRFSGRQFSNSRSEMNVSTLELGDSALYLCASSSETGIAEAFFGQGTRLTVV.

The chain is built from TRBV3-1 (or the pseudogene TRBV3-2) and TRBJ1-6, with D unclear. The V gene's germline CDR1 is LGHDT and CDR2 YNNKEL (reference sequence). The CDR3 contains 18 residues. The V end was cut by 4 bases, the J end by 0 bases, with 16 bases between. The CDR3 DNA reads TGTGCCAGCAGCCCCTCTGGAGCCGAAAGCTCCTATAATTCACCCCTCCACTTT. As protein: CASSPSGAESSYNSPLHF.